Included here is one T cell receptor beta chain sequence, with context. This sample was taken from a study of TIL therapy for anti-PD-1-resistant metastatic lung cancer. Study summary: Patients had a median age of around 56 years (range roughly 38-75). By whole-exome sequencing, median non-synonymous tumor mutation burden was less than 1.6 mutations per megabase.

Stated time point: pre-treatment sample, taken before nivolumab and TIL therapy. The tumor samples were excised metastases, mostly pleural nodules or supraclavicular lymph nodes. Sequencing used immunoSEQ v3. The data were produced by immunoSEQ multiplex PCR, yet TCRdb's version contains in-frame clones alone and is incomplete. The sample lists tens of thousands of clones; 65% to 80% were seen once. The specimen comprised tumor tissue, sampled at baseline. This clonotype originated in a person between 30 and 80 years old with non-small cell lung cancer.

CDR3 sequence (DNA): TGCGCCAGCGGCTCTCGGGGTCAGATCTATGGCTACACCTTC. The encoded protein is CASGSRGQIYGYTF. This chain links TRBV10-2 with TRBJ1-2; D remains unclear. The CDR3 spans 14 residues. V was trimmed by 8 bases and J by 4 bases, leaving 17 bases between them. The V gene's germline CDR1 is WSHSY and CDR2 SAAADI.